Sequencing of this T cell receptor (beta chain) was carried out in a study of blood T cell repertoires in COVID-19. Using immunoSEQ multiplex PCR, the repertoire was profiled, and TCRdb retains in-frame clones only, with some absent. The sample records 70,000 to 80,000 clones, about 89% being singletons. The CDR3 covers 15 residues. The V gene end was trimmed by 4 bases and the J gene end by 5 bases; junction bases not matched to a gene: 9. The germline V gene encodes CDR1 SGHRS and CDR2 YFSETQ. This TCR was recovered from a woman aged 55-70 years with acute or convalescent COVID-19. The chain joins TRBV5-1 to TRBJ1-1; 9 bases map to TRBD1. The sequencing sample was made of peripheral blood. In DNA, the CDR3 is TGCGCCAGCAGCGTAAAACAGGGGGCAGGAACTGAAGCTTTCTTT. Translated, it gives CASSVKQGAGTEAFF.